The clone carrying this T cell receptor (beta chain) was seen only a few times. Antigen: not known. The sample belongs to a study of response to subunit inactivated influenza vaccine. This CDR3 is built from 14 residues. CDR1 and CDR2 (germline): MDHEN, SYDVKM. V gave up 5 bases and J gave up 8 bases, with 18 bases separating them. TCRdb redid the calling of the RT-PCR reads with MiXCR, one entry per CDR3 protein. The sample carries more than 700,000 distinct CDR3 sequences, about 20% recorded once. Regarding the study as a whole: Only a handful of new T cells, the authors suggested, are recruited with each seasonal influenza vaccination.

This receptor was obtained from a man aged 50 to 60 who received an inactivated influenza vaccine. The chain has TRBV28 and TRBJ1-2; the D gene is possibly TRBD1 (6 bases). The sequenced sample was PBMCs from blood, obtained 5 days after vaccination. In DNA form, the CDR3 reads TGTGCCAGCAGTCCCGCCCTTACAGGGTCCGGCTACACCTTC. Its translation: CASSPALTGSGYTF.